Presented here are 26 T cell receptor beta chains from one specimen sequenced in a study of graft-versus-host responses after intestinal transplantation. TCRdb's table, derived via immunoSEQ multiplex PCR, lists solely in-frame clones and lacks some. This sample has around 87,000 clones, with approximately 90% found just once. Their specific antigens are unknown. Sample: unstimulated CD8+ T cells sorted from spleen or lymph node cells, taken before transplant. Receptors originate from a human donor who was the organ donor for an intestinal transplant.

The chain has TRBV7-9 and TRBJ1-1; the match to TRBD1 covers 12 bases. The CDR3 runs to 13 residues. V lost 6 bases to trimming and J lost 9 bases; unmatched junction nucleotides: 5. In germline, CDR1 is SEHNR, CDR2 FQNEAQ (reference sequence). The CDR3 nucleotides read TGTGCCAGCAGTACGGGACAGGGGGCCAAAGCTTTCTTT. This gives the protein CASSTGQGAKAFF. The full variable domain, completed using reference TRBV7-9 and TRBJ1-1, is DTGVSQNPRHKITKRGQNVTFRCDPISEHNRLYWYRQTLGQGPEFLTYFQNEAQLEKSRLLSDRFSAERPKGSFSTLEIQRTEQGDSAMYLCASSTGQGAKAFFGQGTRLTVV.

The chain links TRBV6-5 to TRBJ1-1; maybe TRBD1 (5 bases). The CDR3 sequence is 15 residues long. The ends were cut back, 0 bases at V and 4 bases at J, with 12 bases in the middle. CDR1 is MNHEY, CDR2 SVGAGI, per germline. The CDR3 loop reads CASSYSRGLGTEAFF. For the CDR3, the DNA is TGTGCCAGCAGTTACTCGCGGGGGTTGGGCACTGAAGCTTTCTTT.

The chain carries TRBV6-1 and TRBJ1-5; D gene ambiguous. Trimming cost V 6 bases and J 1 base, with 7 bases left between them. Germline V gives CDR1 MNHNS, CDR2 SASEGT. This CDR3 has 13 amino acids. The CDR3 nucleotides read TGTGCCAGCAGGCACTCCAGCAATCAGCCCCAGCATTTT. Amino acids: CASRHSSNQPQHF.

The rearrangement uses TRBV4-3 and TRBJ2-7, with TRBD1 identical over 8 bases. This CDR3 contains 16 residues. The junction had 14 bases not matched to a gene; V was cut back by 4 bases and J by 6 bases. The V gene's germline CDR1 is LGHNA and CDR2 YSLEER. The CDR3 loop reads CASSPGTGKGLSEQYF. The CDR3, as DNA: TGCGCCAGCAGCCCGGGGACAGGTAAAGGGTTGAGCGAGCAGTACTTC.

The rearrangement joins TRBV6-6 to TRBJ2-1, with 7 bases fitting TRBD2. Trimming removed 8 bases from V and 10 bases from J; junction bases left unmatched: 5. Germline loops: CDR1 MNHNY, CDR2 SVGAGI (reference sequence). The CDR3 loop spans 11 amino acids. In DNA, the CDR3 is TGTGCCAGCGTTACTAGCGAGGAGCAGTTCTTC. This translates into CASVTSEEQFF.

This clone was observed once. The genes are TRBV5-1 and TRBJ1-2; possible D gene TRBD1, 6 bases. Germline-derived CDR1 and CDR2 are SGHRS and YFSETQ. V shed 4 bases and J shed 0 bases, with 13 bases lying between them. The CDR3 sequence is 15 residues long. The CDR3 reads CASSASAGANYGYTF. As DNA, the CDR3 is TGCGCCAGCAGCGCAAGTGCAGGGGCTAACTATGGCTACACCTTC.

This CDR3 is CASSEGLAGGLYEQYF. CDR3 sequence (DNA): TGTGCCAGCAGTGAAGGTCTAGCGGGGGGGCTTTACGAGCAGTACTTC. This chain uses TRBV6-1 with TRBJ2-7; 12 nucleotides match TRBD2. V was clipped by 1 base and J by 4 bases; unmatched bases: 5. From germline, CDR1 is MNHNS and CDR2 SASEGT. This CDR3 region has 16 residues.

CDR3 residues: CASIEEKEAFF. The CDR3 coding sequence is TGTGCCAGCATTGAGGAAAAGGAAGCTTTCTTT. The chain carries TRBV6-6 and TRBJ1-1; D remains ambiguous. Germline loops: CDR1 MNHNY, CDR2 SVGAGI (reference sequence). CDR3 length: 11 residues. The V end lost 7 bases, the J end lost 8 bases, and 11 bases lay between the germline ends.

As to this clone: This CDR3 is also generated by other DNA sequences in the sample. V gene TRBV27 combines with J gene TRBJ2-7; D is unclear. V lost 0 bases to trimming and J lost 3 bases, with 6 bases between them. Per germline, CDR1 MNHEY and CDR2 SMNVEV (reference sequence). The CDR3 totals 13 residues. CDR3 protein: CASSLSPSYEQYF. CDR3 bases: TGTGCCAGCAGTTTATCACCTAGCTACGAGCAGTACTTC.

The chain uses TRBV14 and TRBJ2-1, with TRBD1 matching over 9 bases. The CDR3 runs to 14 residues. Germline V CDR1 and CDR2: SGHDN, FVKESK. Losses at the gene ends were 8 bases for V and 6 bases for J; bases not matched to a gene: 8. CDR3 region: CASEAGTGRNEQFF. CDR3 nucleotides: TGTGCCAGCGAAGCCGGGACAGGGCGCAATGAGCAGTTCTTC.

The rearrangement links TRBV7-9 to TRBJ2-3; 8 bases are shared with TRBD2. Per germline, CDR1 SEHNR and CDR2 FQNEAQ (reference sequence). CDR3 length: 15 amino acids. V shed 5 bases, J shed 2 bases, and the junction held 6 bases outside the gene matches. The CDR3 DNA follows: TGTGCCAGCAGCCCTTTAGCGGGGCCCACAGATACGCAGTATTTT. Its translation: CASSPLAGPTDTQYF. Supplemented by reference TRBV7-9 and TRBJ2-3, the full variable domain reads DTGVSQNPRHKITKRGQNVTFRCDPISEHNRLYWYRQTLGQGPEFLTYFQNEAQLEKSRLLSDRFSAERPKGSFSTLEIQRTEQGDSAMYLCASSPLAGPTDTQYFGPGTRLTVL.

This sequence joins TRBV9 and TRBJ2-7, with TRBD1 matching 9 bases. This CDR3 has 14 residues. The junction had 6 bases not matched to a gene; V was cut back by 3 bases and J by 5 bases. CDR1 and CDR2 (germline): SGDLS, YYNGEE. CDR3 nucleotides: TGTGCCAGCAGCGCGGGACAGGGTGTCGACGAGCAGTACTTC. As protein: CASSAGQGVDEQYF.

The J gene is TRBJ1-1, the V gene TRBV7-6; D gene uncertain. Per germline, CDR1 SGHVS and CDR2 FNYEAQ. CDR3 length equals 12 residues. Trimming cost V 8 bases and J 1 base, with 8 bases left between them. This CDR3 is CASGPGNTEAFF. The CDR3 coding sequence is TGTGCCAGCGGGCCCGGGAACACTGAAGCTTTCTTT.

This chain joins TRBV27 and TRBJ2-3, with 10 positions matching TRBD2. J gave up 3 bases and V 5 bases, and 8 bases lay outside the gene matches. CDR1 and CDR2 from the germline V gene are MNHEY and SMNVEV (reference sequence). This CDR3 is 16 amino acids long. CDR3 DNA sequence: TGTGCCAGCAGTGAATCTAGCGGGGGATATACAGATACGCAGTATTTT. It yields the protein CASSESSGGYTDTQYF.

This clone was detected only a few times. The chain recombines TRBV4-3 with TRBJ2-1, with 9 bases lining up with TRBD2. V gave up 3 bases and J gave up 6 bases; unmatched junction bases: 6. Germline values: CDR1 LGHNA, CDR2 YSLEER. The CDR3 has 15 amino acids. The CDR3 is CASSQVSGGLNEQFF. CDR3 nucleotides: TGCGCCAGCAGCCAGGTTAGCGGGGGCCTCAATGAGCAGTTCTTC.

The chain combines TRBV5-1 with TRBJ2-1; a weak D match, TRBD1 (6 bases). Trimming shortened V by 3 bases and J by 8 bases, and 15 bases separated the two germline ends. This CDR3 contains 14 residues. Germline V gives CDR1 SGHRS, CDR2 YFSETQ. CDR3 amino acids: CASSWPGVSDEQFF. CDR3 sequence (DNA): TGCGCCAGCAGCTGGCCAGGGGTTTCGGATGAGCAGTTCTTC.

V is TRBV4-2 and J is TRBJ2-1, with TRBD2 matching 8 bases. The CDR3 consists of 15 residues. J gave up 7 bases and V 4 bases, and 9 bases lay outside the gene matches. Germline loops: CDR1 LGHNA, CDR2 YNFKEQ. The CDR3 sequence is CASSPLGGDGNEQFF. The CDR3 DNA follows: TGTGCCAGCAGCCCTCTCGGGGGGGATGGGAATGAGCAGTTCTTC.

The rearrangement joins TRBV9 to TRBJ2-7; TRBD2 agrees at 8 bases. Germline V gene data show CDR1 as SGDLS and CDR2 as YYNGEE. The J segment lost 6 bases and the V segment lost 4 bases, leaving 15 bases of the junction unmatched. The CDR3 totals 16 residues. CDR3 nucleotides: TGTGCCAGCAGCTCCCGGGGGGGGCAGGGGACCCCCGAGCAGTACTTC. Amino acid sequence: CASSSRGGQGTPEQYF.

This clone was counted once. J is TRBJ2-7 and V is TRBV5-8, with 7 bases matching TRBD2. The V segment lost 2 bases and the J segment 3 bases; nucleotides outside the gene matches: 5. The CDR3 runs to 14 residues. The V gene's germline CDR1 is SGHTS and CDR2 YDEGEE. CDR3 sequence (DNA): TGTGCCAGCAGCTTCGGCAGCGGGGACTACGAGCAGTACTTC. Translated, it gives CASSFGSGDYEQYF.

The chain couples TRBV7-9 to TRBJ2-5, with a tentative D call TRBD1 (5 bases). Germline CDR1 SEHNR, CDR2 FQNEAQ (reference sequence). The CDR3 runs 13 residues. V was clipped by 7 bases and J by 3 bases, with 12 bases between them. The CDR3 DNA is TGTGCCAGCACCCTAGACAGCGAAGAGACCCAGTACTTC. It specifies CASTLDSEETQYF.

The genes are TRBV27 and TRBJ2-7; a possible D gene is TRBD2 (5 bases). Germline V gene lookup returns CDR1 MNHEY and CDR2 SMNVEV (reference sequence). The CDR3 has 13 residues. Between the trimmed V and J ends, which lost 6 bases and 3 bases, there was a span of 12 bases. This CDR3 reads CASSPGSYYEQYF. In nucleotides, the CDR3 is TGTGCCAGCAGCCCGGGAAGTTACTACGAGCAGTACTTC.

The CDR3 sequence: CASSYGTGGNNEQFF. The CDR3 DNA reads TGTGCCAGCAGTTACGGGACAGGGGGGAACAATGAGCAGTTCTTC. The chain recombines TRBV6-5 with TRBJ2-1, with 11 bases matching TRBD1. The length of the CDR3 is 15 residues. V shed 2 bases, J shed 5 bases, and the junction held 2 bases outside the gene matches. From germline, CDR1 is MNHEY and CDR2 SVGAGI.

DNA of the CDR3: TGTGCCAGCAGCTTAGGGGGGGGTCCCTACGAGCAGTACTTC. Protein: CASSLGGGPYEQYF. The genes are TRBV7-2 and TRBJ2-7; 7 bases align to TRBD2. CDR3 length: 14 residues. CDR1 is SGHTA and CDR2 is FQGNSA in the germline V gene. Germline trimming cut 1 base from V and 2 bases from J; bases unmatched to any gene: 2.

The rearrangement uses TRBV10-2 and TRBJ2-7; possibly TRBD1 for D (6 bases). CDR1 is WSHSY, CDR2 SAAADI, per germline. Trimming cost V 7 bases and J 2 bases, with 15 bases left between them. This CDR3 region has 14 residues. CDR3 bases: TGCGCCAGCATGCTACAGGGTAAAGCCTACGAGCAGTACTTC. Translating gives CASMLQGKAYEQYF.

This clone turned up a few times. The chain couples TRBV19 to TRBJ1-1; the match to TRBD1 covers 8 bases. CDR3 length equals 13 residues. V was pared by 3 bases and J by 4 bases, with 1 base of the junction left unmatched. Per germline, CDR1 LNHDA and CDR2 SQIVND (reference sequence). CDR3 region: CASSMTGATEAFF. The CDR3 DNA follows: TGTGCCAGTAGTATGACAGGGGCCACTGAAGCTTTCTTT.

The rearrangement links TRBV18 to TRBJ2-7; 9 bases align to TRBD1. V was pared by 2 bases and J by 4 bases, with 9 bases of the junction left unmatched. The germline CDR1 and CDR2 sequences are KGHSH and LQKENI. The CDR3 totals 16 residues. The CDR3 sequence: CASSPVDRGKRYEQYF. In DNA form, the CDR3 reads TGTGCCAGCTCACCAGTGGACAGGGGAAAAAGGTACGAGCAGTACTTC.